These T cell receptor beta chains were read from a single sample in a study of blood T cell repertoires in COVID-19. The method was immunoSEQ multiplex PCR; TCRdb's version includes in-frame clones alone and lacks a portion of them. This sample has about 190,000 clones, with approximately 86% found just once. The material sequenced was peripheral blood. These receptors were collected from a young man with acute or convalescent COVID-19. Each CDR3 is given with its conserved first and last residue. Fields, in order: J gene, CDR3 length, V gene, D gene, CDR3 protein, CDR3 DNA. D genes are given only for firm matches.

J: TRBJ1-1; length: 14; V: TRBV9; D: -; CDR3: CASSPRPGATEAFF; DNA: TGTGCCAGCAGCCCCCGACCAGGGGCCACTGAAGCTTTCTTT
J: TRBJ1-6; length: 15; V: TRBV3-1/TRBV3-2; D: -; CDR3: CASRAGVYYNSPLHF; DNA: TGTGCCAGCAGAGCAGGGGTTTACTATAATTCACCCCTCCACTTT
J: TRBJ1-2; length: 16; V: TRBV5-1; D: TRBD1; CDR3: CASSLFVGQGLNGYTF; DNA: TGCGCCAGCAGCTTGTTTGTGGGACAGGGCTTGAATGGCTACACCTTC
J: TRBJ2-7; length: 14; V: TRBV11-1; D: TRBD1; CDR3: CASSSRQGWEEQYF; DNA: TGTGCCAGCAGCTCCCGACAGGGTTGGGAGGAGCAGTACTTC
J: TRBJ1-5; length: 13; V: TRBV28; D: -; CDR3: CASSFGGSQPQHF; DNA: TGTGCCAGCAGTTTCGGTGGGAGTCAGCCCCAGCATTTT
J: TRBJ2-1; length: 16; V: TRBV2; D: -; CDR3: CASRQGTSPSYNEQFF; DNA: TGTGCCAGCAGGCAAGGGACTTCACCCTCCTACAATGAGCAGTTCTTC
J: TRBJ1-5; length: 16; V: TRBV19; D: -; CDR3: CASSPAVVRSNQPQHF; DNA: TGTGCCAGTAGTCCCGCCGTGGTGAGGAGCAATCAGCCCCAGCATTTT
J: TRBJ2-6; length: 21; V: TRBV28; D: TRBD1; CDR3: CASSSHLRDRDSGSGANVLTF; DNA: TGTGCCAGCAGTTCACACCTCCGGGACAGGGATTCTGGGTCTGGGGCCAACGTCCTGACTTTC
J: TRBJ2-7; length: 11; V: TRBV11-1; D: -; CDR3: CASSFQYEQYF; DNA: TGTGCCAGCAGCTTCCAGTACGAGCAGTACTTC
J: TRBJ2-1; length: 12; V: TRBV19; D: -; CDR3: CASSAQLGEQFF; DNA: TGTGCCAGTAGTGCGCAGTTGGGCGAGCAGTTCTTC
J: TRBJ2-2; length: 14; V: TRBV18; D: -; CDR3: CASSPRLNTGELFF; DNA: TGTGCCAGCTCACCAAGACTTAACACCGGGGAGCTGTTTTTT
J: TRBJ1-2; length: 11; V: TRBV29-1; D: TRBD1; CDR3: CSTRTGRGYTF; DNA: TGCAGCACTAGGACAGGGCGAGGCTACACCTTC
J: TRBJ2-1; length: 13; V: TRBV20-1; D: TRBD2; CDR3: CSASLAGAGEQFF; DNA: TGCAGTGCCAGTCTAGCGGGAGCCGGTGAGCAGTTCTTC
J: TRBJ2-2; length: 15; V: TRBV6-5; D: -; CDR3: CASRASGVLTGELFF; DNA: TGTGCCAGCAGAGCGTCCGGCGTTTTAACCGGGGAGCTGTTTTTT
J: TRBJ2-1; length: 15; V: TRBV4-1; D: TRBD2; CDR3: CASRRLAGTYNEQFF; DNA: TGCGCCAGCAGGAGACTAGCGGGGACCTACAATGAGCAGTTCTTC
J: TRBJ2-1; length: 15; V: TRBV11-3; D: TRBD1; CDR3: CASSLIGRGPNEQFF; DNA: TGTGCCAGCAGCTTAATTGGCAGGGGGCCCAATGAGCAGTTCTTC
J: TRBJ2-7; length: 14; V: TRBV5-1; D: -; CDR3: CASSLGQTSYEQYF; DNA: TGCGCCAGCAGCTTAGGACAGACCTCCTACGAGCAGTACTTC
J: TRBJ2-1; length: 15; V: TRBV6-5; D: -; CDR3: CASSYSLGQQNEQFF; DNA: TGTGCCAGCAGTTACTCTCTGGGGCAGCAAAATGAGCAGTTCTTC
J: TRBJ2-7; length: 12; V: TRBV15; D: -; CDR3: CATSKRDTLLHF; DNA: TGTGCCACCAGCAAAAGGGACACCCTACTGCACTTC
J: TRBJ2-2; length: 16; V: TRBV3-1/TRBV3-2; D: TRBD2; CDR3: CASSRAGLAGVGELFF; DNA: TGTGCCAGCAGCCGTGCCGGACTAGCGGGGGTCGGGGAGCTGTTTTTT
J: TRBJ1-2; length: 17; V: TRBV4-1; D: TRBD1; CDR3: CASSQGSLRDRVYGYTF; DNA: TGCGCCAGCAGCCAAGGCTCTCTAAGGGACAGGGTCTATGGCTACACCTTC
J: TRBJ1-4; length: 15; V: TRBV5-4; D: -; CDR3: CASSFQGPTNEKLFF; DNA: TGTGCCAGCAGCTTTCAGGGGCCCACTAATGAAAAACTGTTTTTT